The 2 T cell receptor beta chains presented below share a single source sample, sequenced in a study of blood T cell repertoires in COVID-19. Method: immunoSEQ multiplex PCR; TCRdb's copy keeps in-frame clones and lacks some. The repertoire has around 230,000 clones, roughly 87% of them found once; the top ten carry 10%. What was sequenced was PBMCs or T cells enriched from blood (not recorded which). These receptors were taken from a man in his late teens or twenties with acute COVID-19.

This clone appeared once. CDR3 coding DNA: TGTGCCAGCAGCTTTGGGGCGGGGGCGCGCAATGAGCAGTTCTTC. Its protein is CASSFGAGARNEQFF. The chain links TRBV5-4 to TRBJ2-1; the D gene is possibly TRBD2 (7 bases). V lost 2 bases, J lost 6 bases, and 15 bases lay in between. Germline CDR1 and CDR2: SGHNT and YYREEE (reference sequence). There are 15 residues in the CDR3.

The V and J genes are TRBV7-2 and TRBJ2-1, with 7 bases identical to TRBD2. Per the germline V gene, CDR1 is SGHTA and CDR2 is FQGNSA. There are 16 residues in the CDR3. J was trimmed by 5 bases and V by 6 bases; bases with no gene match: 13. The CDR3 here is CASSPEGGLGHNEQFF. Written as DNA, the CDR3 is TGTGCCAGCAGTCCCGAGGGAGGACTAGGGCACAATGAGCAGTTCTTC.